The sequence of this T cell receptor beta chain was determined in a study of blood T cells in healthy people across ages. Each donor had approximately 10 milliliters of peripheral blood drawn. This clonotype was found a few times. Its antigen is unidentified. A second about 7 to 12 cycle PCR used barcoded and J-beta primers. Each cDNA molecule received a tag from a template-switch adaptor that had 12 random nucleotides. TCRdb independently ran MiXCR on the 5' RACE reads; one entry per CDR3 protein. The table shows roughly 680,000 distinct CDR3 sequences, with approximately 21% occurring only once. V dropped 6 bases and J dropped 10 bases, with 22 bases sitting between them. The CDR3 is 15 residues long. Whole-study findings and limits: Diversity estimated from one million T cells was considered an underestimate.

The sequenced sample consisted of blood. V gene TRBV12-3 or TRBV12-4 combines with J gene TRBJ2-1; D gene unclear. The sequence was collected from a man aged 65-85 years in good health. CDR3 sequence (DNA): TGTGCCAGCAGCCTACCCCTCGGGCTATCCAAGGAGCAGTTCTTC. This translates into CASSLPLGLSKEQFF.